Following are 15 T cell receptor beta chains from one sample sequenced in a study of blood T cell repertoires in COVID-19. The data were produced by immunoSEQ multiplex PCR, yet TCRdb's version contains in-frame clones alone and is incomplete. Among under 250,000 clones, around 87% were seen once, and the ten largest hold under 4%. The sequencing sample was made of PBMCs or T cells enriched from blood (not recorded which). The receptor source for this set is a young woman in a cohort exposed to, infected with or recovered from COVID-19 (not recorded which).

V is TRBV7-6 and J is TRBJ2-2, with 7 bases lining up with TRBD1. Germline loops: CDR1 SGHVS, CDR2 FNYEAQ. The junction had 3 bases not matched to a gene; V was cut back by 1 base and J by 4 bases. CDR3 size: 15 residues. The CDR3 DNA sequence: TGTGCCAGCAGCTTAGAAGACAGGGCCACCGGGGAGCTGTTTTTT. This translates into CASSLEDRATGELFF. Full variable domain (remainder filled in from reference TRBV7-6 and TRBJ2-2): GAGVSQSPRYKVTKRGQDVALRCDPISGHVSLYWYRQALGQGPEFLTYFNYEAQQDKSGLPNDRFSAERPEGSISTLTIQRTEQRDSAMYRCASSLEDRATGELFFGEGSRLTVL.

The chain has TRBV6-1 and TRBJ1-1; D possibly corresponds to TRBD1 (6 bases). CDR1 is MNHNS and CDR2 is SASEGT in the germline V gene. The V end lost 0 bases, the J end lost 1 base, and 15 bases lay between the germline ends. CDR3 length: 17 amino acids. DNA of the CDR3: TGTGCCAGCAGTGAAGCGCTAATTGCACAGGGGAACACTGAAGCTTTCTTT. Its translation: CASSEALIAQGNTEAFF.

V and J are TRBV2 and TRBJ1-1; no definite D call. CDR3 size: 12 residues. Germline V lookup: CDR1 SNHLY, CDR2 FYNNEI. The V and J ends lost 7 bases and 3 bases respectively, with 9 bases between them. In DNA form, the CDR3 reads TGTGCCAGCAAAAGTGAGTACACTGAAGCTTTCTTT. It specifies CASKSEYTEAFF.

The V gene is TRBV3-1 (or the pseudogene TRBV3-2), the J gene TRBJ2-5; D call uncertain. Trimming stripped 6 bases from V and 4 bases from J, with 6 bases between. The CDR3 runs 11 residues. Looked up from germline, CDR1 is LGHDT and CDR2 is YNNKEL (reference sequence). As DNA, the CDR3 is TGTGCCAGCAGTAGTCGAGAGACCCAGTACTTC. Its translation: CASSSRETQYF.

The chain is built from TRBV7-2 and TRBJ2-6; 10 positions agree with TRBD1. Germline V gene data show CDR1 as SGHTA and CDR2 as FQGNSA. The CDR3 extends over 17 amino acids. J was trimmed by 2 bases and V by 5 bases; bases with no gene match: 6. CDR3 sequence reads: CASSPGTGVTGANVLTF. In DNA form, the CDR3 reads TGTGCCAGCAGCCCGGGGACAGGGGTGACTGGGGCCAACGTCCTGACTTTC.

This clone turned up a few times. This chain joins TRBV5-4 and TRBJ1-6, with 8 bases lining up with TRBD1. This CDR3 has 14 amino acids. Trimming took 5 bases from V and 7 from J; bases not matched to a gene: 5. Germline CDR1 SGHNT, CDR2 YYREEE (reference sequence). CDR3 DNA: TGTGCCAGCAGACGGGGACAGGTGAATTCACCCCTCCACTTT. It is translated as CASRRGQVNSPLHF.

The chain carries TRBV28 and TRBJ1-1; D remains unclear. CDR1 MDHEN and CDR2 SYDVKM come from the germline V gene. CDR3 length: 12 residues. The V end lost 2 bases, the J end lost 1 base, and 2 bases lay between the germline ends. CDR3 sequence: CASSLQNTEAFF. The CDR3 DNA reads TGTGCCAGCAGTTTACAGAACACTGAAGCTTTCTTT. Complete variable domain (other parts from reference TRBV28 and TRBJ1-1): DVKVTQSSRYLVKRTGEKVFLECVQDMDHENMFWYRQDPGLGLRLIYFSYDVKMKEKGDIPEGYSVSREKKERFSLILESASTNQTSMYLCASSLQNTEAFFGQGTRLTVV.

Here the CDR3 reads CASSLAGGGKTQYF. Written as DNA, the CDR3 is TGTGCCAGCAGTTTAGCGGGAGGGGGGAAGACCCAGTACTTC. The rearrangement joins TRBV27 to TRBJ2-5; 9 bases align to TRBD2. The CDR3 has 14 amino acids. CDR1 and CDR2 from the germline V gene are MNHEY and SMNVEV (reference sequence). V lost 2 bases to trimming and J lost 6 bases; unmatched junction nucleotides: 4.

This clone was counted a single time. The genes are TRBV3-1 (or the pseudogene TRBV3-2) and TRBJ2-5, with D maybe TRBD2 (6 bases). Trimming stripped 1 base from V and 2 bases from J, with 14 bases between. Germline-derived CDR1 and CDR2 are LGHDT and YNNKEL (reference sequence). This CDR3 is built from 16 residues. The CDR3 DNA reads as TGTGCCAGCAGCCAAGGTTTCGGGACTGATCAAGAGACCCAGTACTTC. Amino acids: CASSQGFGTDQETQYF.

The rearrangement uses TRBV18 and TRBJ1-5; TRBD1 might be the D (5 bases). V shed 6 bases and J shed 0 bases, with 12 bases lying between them. Germline lookup yields CDR1 KGHSH and CDR2 LQKENI. This CDR3 has 15 amino acids. As DNA, the CDR3 is TGTGCCAGCTCTCCATCTACAGGTAGCAATCAGCCCCAGCATTTT. It yields the protein CASSPSTGSNQPQHF.

The rearrangement uses TRBV19 and TRBJ2-5; D perhaps matches TRBD2 (6 bases). V was trimmed by 3 bases and J by 5 bases, leaving 13 bases between them. The CDR3 length is 14 residues. CDR1 LNHDA and CDR2 SQIVND come from the germline V gene (reference sequence). The CDR3 bases are TGTGCCAGTAGTATCCGGGCAGGGAGGGAGACCCAGTACTTC. This encodes CASSIRAGRETQYF.

The chain links TRBV30 to TRBJ2-3; 13 positions match TRBD2. The CDR3 length is 15 residues. The ends lost 2 bases at V and 4 bases at J; junction bases unmatched: 3. Germline V gene lookup returns CDR1 GTSNPN and CDR2 SVGIG (reference sequence). The CDR3: CAWSPGLAGADTQYF. The CDR3 region has the DNA TGTGCCTGGAGTCCAGGACTAGCGGGAGCAGATACGCAGTATTTT.

The genes are TRBV27 and TRBJ2-5, with 8 bases that match TRBD2. Trimming cost V 2 bases and J 5 bases; bases outside gene matches: 1. Germline values: CDR1 MNHEY, CDR2 SMNVEV (reference sequence). The length of the CDR3 is 13 residues. CDR3 nucleotide sequence: TGTGCCAGCAGTTTAACGGGAGGGGAGACCCAGTACTTC. Protein: CASSLTGGETQYF.

The J gene is TRBJ1-5, the V gene TRBV13; D perhaps matches TRBD1 (6 bases). CDR1 and CDR2 from the germline V gene are PRHDT and FYEKMQ (reference sequence). This CDR3 comprises 16 residues. Trimming took off 0 bases at V and 6 bases at J, with 15 bases between the two ends. CDR3 nucleotides: TGTGCCAGCAGCTTAGGGCGGGGGGCGCTTGGTCAGCCCCAGCATTTT. Its protein is CASSLGRGALGQPQHF. Looking up the rest from reference TRBV13 and TRBJ1-5 gives the full variable domain: AAGVIQSPRHLIKEKRETATLKCYPIPRHDTVYWYQQGPGQDPQFLISFYEKMQSDKGSIPDRFSAQQFSDYHSELNMSSLELGDSALYFCASSLGRGALGQPQHFGDGTRLSIL.

The V gene is TRBV5-4, the J gene TRBJ1-1; TRBD1 agrees at 9 bases. Germline loops: CDR1 SGHNT, CDR2 YYREEE (reference sequence). V dropped 0 bases and J dropped 5; count of bases not matched to a gene: 5. This CDR3 is built from 15 residues. The CDR3 nucleotides are TGTGCCAGCAGCTTGGCCACAGGGGGCTGGACTGAAGCTTTCTTT. Translating gives CASSLATGGWTEAFF.